A single sample is the source of the 30 T cell receptor beta chains below, sequenced in a study of T cells in Graves' hyperthyroidism and ophthalmopathy (dated by TCRdb to between 2018 and 2021). Receptor amplification or capture employed multiplex PCR. Sequenced using an Illumina HiSeq 2000. The TCR beta CDR3 regions were amplified from the RNA transcripts. A first-round RT-PCR of the TCR CDR3 used the HTBI primer set with the Qiagen OneStep RT-PCR kit. The public reads were reanalyzed by TCRdb: fastp trimming at Q25, MiXCR alignment, in-frame beta chains only. Every distinct CDR3 protein forms one entry, paired with its most common genes and DNA. The sample contains hundreds of thousands of distinct CDR3 sequences, around 21% of them found a single time. About 35% of the sample lies in the top ten. Sequencing was carried out using blood. Source of these receptors: a man aged 25 to 40 with Graves' ophthalmopathy.

In this sample, this clonotype turned up a few times. The rearrangement joins TRBV14 to TRBJ1-1, with 9 positions matching TRBD1. Losses at the gene ends were 2 bases for V and 1 base for J; bases not matched to a gene: 8. This CDR3 is built from 17 residues. The germline V gene encodes CDR1 SGHDN and CDR2 FVKESK. The CDR3 is CASSQITGQGWNTEAFF. The CDR3 DNA follows: TGTGCCAGCAGCCAAATTACGGGACAGGGATGGAACACTGAAGCTTTCTTT.

In this sample, this clonotype turned up many times. The genes are TRBV28 and TRBJ1-2; 8 nucleotides align to TRBD1. Germline V gene lookup returns CDR1 MDHEN and CDR2 SYDVKM. This CDR3 comprises 14 residues. The trim removed 2 bases at V and 6 bases at J, leaving 5 bases unmatched. The CDR3 coding sequence is TGTGCCAGCAGTTTAGACCGGACAGGGAATGGCTACACCTTC. As protein: CASSLDRTGNGYTF.

This clonotype was counted a few times. The CDR3 sequence: CAWSGTGGSSYNSPLHF. As DNA, the CDR3 is TGTGCCTGGAGTGGGACAGGGGGCTCCTCCTATAATTCACCCCTCCACTTT. J is TRBJ1-6 and V is TRBV30; 11 bases are a match to TRBD1. The CDR3 is made up of 17 amino acids. CDR1 GTSNPN and CDR2 SVGIG come from the germline V gene (reference sequence). With V trimmed by 1 base and J by 0 bases, 2 bases remained unmatched.

This clonotype occurred a few times. The chain recombines TRBV29-1 with TRBJ2-2; 11 positions agree with TRBD1. This CDR3 is built from 13 residues. CDR1 is SQVTM and CDR2 is ANQGSEA in the germline V gene. The V and J ends lost 6 bases and 5 bases, in that order; junction bases with no gene match: 2. This CDR3 is CSVGDRGTGELFF. The CDR3 region has the DNA TGCAGCGTGGGGGACAGGGGGACCGGGGAGCTGTTTTTT.

This clonotype has a count of ten or more. The V gene is TRBV28, the J gene TRBJ2-7; D unresolved. The CDR3 spans 11 residues. V lost 6 bases to trimming and J lost 2 bases, with 5 bases between them. From germline, CDR1 is MDHEN and CDR2 SYDVKM. CDR3 loop: CASSSPYEQYF. The CDR3 DNA is TGTGCCAGCAGCTCCCCCTACGAGCAGTACTTC.

This clonotype turned up a few times. The CDR3 loop is CASGFTLLSESSYEQYF. DNA for the CDR3: TGTGCCAGCGGATTTACTTTACTTTCGGAAAGCTCCTACGAGCAGTACTTC. V gene TRBV28 combines with J gene TRBJ2-7; no clear D gene. CDR1 and CDR2 from the germline V gene are MDHEN and SYDVKM. The CDR3 extends over 17 amino acids. V lost 8 bases to trimming and J lost 0 bases, with 23 bases between them.

The V and J genes are TRBV6-5 and TRBJ2-7; TRBD1 is a possible D gene (5 bases). The CDR3 extends over 15 amino acids. CDR1 and CDR2 (germline): MNHEY, SVGAGI. V lost 2 bases and J lost 4, with 15 bases in between. CDR3 residues: CASSYGAVLSYEQYF. The CDR3 nucleotides are TGTGCCAGCAGTTACGGGGCAGTACTTTCATACGAGCAGTACTTC.

This clonotype appeared many times. This chain connects TRBV5-1 to TRBJ2-7; 7 bases are shared with TRBD1. This CDR3 comprises 16 residues. Germline trimming cut 3 bases from V and 0 bases from J; bases unmatched to any gene: 9. CDR1 is SGHRS, CDR2 YFSETQ, per germline. Written as DNA, the CDR3 is TGCGCCAGCAGCTCCGCGCCGACAGGGAGCTCCTACGAGCAGTACTTC. Translation: CASSSAPTGSSYEQYF.

The table lists this clonotype with many counts. The chain links TRBV6-1 to TRBJ1-5; 10 bases are a match to TRBD1. J gave up 5 bases and V 4 bases, and 8 bases lay outside the gene matches. Germline V gene sequence: CDR1 MNHNS, CDR2 SASEGT. This CDR3 has 16 amino acids. The CDR3 is CASSATFGTGDQPQHF. DNA for the CDR3: TGTGCCAGCAGTGCCACCTTTGGGACAGGGGATCAGCCCCAGCATTTT.

This clonotype was counted at least ten times. J is TRBJ2-3 and V is TRBV5-1; D is uncertain. The V gene's germline CDR1 is SGHRS and CDR2 YFSETQ. The CDR3 length is 12 residues. Trimming took 4 bases from V and 6 from J, leaving 9 bases between them. DNA of the CDR3: TGCGCCAGCAGCGAAGATCGGGATACGCAGTATTTT. Protein: CASSEDRDTQYF. The complete variable domain, with remaining parts taken from reference TRBV5-1 and TRBJ2-3, reads KAGVTQTPRYLIKTRGQQVTLSCSPISGHRSVSWYQQTPGQGLQFLFEYFSETQRNKGNFPGRFSGRQFSNSRSEMNVSTLELGDSALYLCASSEDRDTQYFGPGTRLTVL.

This chain links TRBV14 with TRBJ1-1; unclear D gene. The germline V and J ends were trimmed by 4 bases and 0 bases, with 6 bases remaining between them. Germline V gene sequence: CDR1 SGHDN, CDR2 FVKESK. The CDR3 is made up of 13 amino acids. CDR3 bases: TGTGCCAGCAGCCGGCAGGTGAACACTGAAGCTTTCTTT. Protein: CASSRQVNTEAFF.

On this clonotype itself: Since a much larger clone is just one base distant, this may be a read error. The rearrangement joins TRBV6-1 to TRBJ2-7; D call uncertain. V was trimmed by 7 bases and J by 7 bases, leaving 20 bases between them. The CDR3 totals 14 residues. Germline V lookup: CDR1 MNHNS, CDR2 SASEGT. The CDR3 loop reads CASTGYRVADEQYF. Here the CDR3 DNA reads TGTGCCAGCACTGGGTACCGGGTGGCTGATGAGCAGTACTTC.

The V and J genes are TRBV28 and TRBJ2-1; weak D call: TRBD1 (6 bases). V was shortened by 8 bases and J by 4 bases, with 18 bases between the two germline ends. Per the germline V gene, CDR1 is MDHEN and CDR2 is SYDVKM. The CDR3 runs 15 residues. The CDR3 protein is CASEGGTSTYNEQFF. CDR3 sequence (DNA): TGTGCCAGCGAAGGGGGAACTTCTACTTACAATGAGCAGTTCTTC. The complete variable domain, with remaining parts taken from reference TRBV28 and TRBJ2-1, reads DVKVTQSSRYLVKRTGEKVFLECVQDMDHENMFWYRQDPGLGLRLIYFSYDVKMKEKGDIPEGYSVSREKKERFSLILESASTNQTSMYLCASEGGTSTYNEQFFGPGTRLTVL.

The chain joins TRBV4-1 to TRBJ1-6; D might be TRBD1 (5 bases). Trimming shortened V by 0 bases and J by 10 bases, and 13 bases separated the two germline ends. This CDR3 is 15 amino acids long. Germline V gives CDR1 MGHRA, CDR2 YSYEKL. In DNA, the CDR3 is TGCGCCAGCAGCCAAGAAGGGACCGGTCGCTCACCCCTCCACTTT. Its protein product is CASSQEGTGRSPLHF.

This clonotype was counted ten times or more. The rearrangement links TRBV28 to TRBJ2-7; perhaps TRBD1 as D (6 bases). The V end lost 6 bases, the J end lost 4 bases, and 22 bases lay between the germline ends. The CDR3 runs 16 residues. Germline CDR1 is MDHEN and CDR2 is SYDVKM. In DNA form, the CDR3 reads TGTGCCAGCAGCTCGACGCTAACAGGGTATGGTTACGAGCAGTACTTC. Translated: CASSSTLTGYGYEQYF.

A word on this clonotype: A much bigger clone sits one base away, suggesting this may be a read error. This chain uses TRBV12-3 or TRBV12-4 with TRBJ1-1; TRBD1 agrees at 7 bases. The V segment lost 2 bases and the J segment 5 bases; nucleotides outside the gene matches: 11. CDR3 length equals 16 residues. The CDR3 DNA sequence: TGTGCCAGCAGTTTATGGACACGCAGGGGGGGTACTGAAGCTTTCTTT. This gives the protein CASSLWTRRGGTEAFF.

This clonotype was found many times. The rearrangement links TRBV5-1 to TRBJ2-1, with D tentatively TRBD2 (6 bases). Trimming removed 1 base at V and 5 bases at J, with 16 bases between. The CDR3 runs to 16 residues. Germline CDR1 reads SGHRS; CDR2 reads YFSETQ. As DNA, the CDR3 is TGCGCCAGCAGCTTGTCCTTGGTAGCGGTTGACAATGAGCAGTTCTTC. This sequence encodes CASSLSLVAVDNEQFF.

In this sample, this clonotype turned up once. One end of the junction varies from germline; a read error may be responsible. The genes are TRBV5-1 and TRBJ2-2; D uncertain. CDR3 size: 13 residues. Germline CDR1 SGHRS, CDR2 YFSETQ. The CDR3 DNA reads as TGTGCCAGCAGTTCGACCCTACTAGGGGAGCTGTTTTTT. It yields the protein CASSSTLLGELFF.

This clonotype appeared many times. The genes are TRBV2 and TRBJ1-1, with TRBD1 matching 10 bases. CDR3 length equals 13 residues. Germline loops: CDR1 SNHLY, CDR2 FYNNEI. With V trimmed by 6 bases and J by 6 bases, 4 bases remained unmatched. The CDR3 spells CASRGTGVSEAFF. The DNA for the CDR3 is TGTGCCAGCAGGGGGACAGGGGTGTCTGAAGCTTTCTTT.

This clonotype was detected many times. The chain recombines TRBV3-1 with TRBJ1-5; D is unclear. CDR1 is LGHDT, CDR2 YNNKEL, per germline (reference sequence). The CDR3 runs 12 residues. V lost 5 bases and J 6 bases, leaving 8 bases between the germline ends. The CDR3 protein is CASSKPGQPQHF. The CDR3 DNA reads TGTGCCAGCAGCAAGCCCGGTCAGCCCCAGCATTTT.

The V gene is TRBV5-1, the J gene TRBJ2-7; 7 nucleotides align to TRBD1. Germline assignment: CDR1 SGHRS and CDR2 YFSETQ. Trimming at V came to 3 bases and at J to 0 bases, leaving 3 bases not matched to a gene. The CDR3 contains 14 residues. The CDR3 nucleotides are TGCGCCAGCAGCTACGACAGGGACTCCTACGAGCAGTACTTC. As protein: CASSYDRDSYEQYF.

The sample holds many counts of this clonotype. V is TRBV6-1 and J is TRBJ2-1; possible D gene TRBD2, 6 bases. The V end lost 6 bases, the J end lost 6 bases, and 18 bases lay between the germline ends. The CDR3 contains 15 residues. The germline V gene encodes CDR1 MNHNS and CDR2 SASEGT. The CDR3 DNA sequence: TGTGCCAGCAGCTACGGAGGGTCCCCTGTCAATGAGCAGTTCTTC. It is translated as CASSYGGSPVNEQFF.

Comment on this clonotype: A much larger clone lies a single base off, so this may be a read error. V is TRBV27 and J is TRBJ2-2; D ambiguous. This CDR3 comprises 13 residues. V was clipped by 4 bases and J by 5 bases, with 8 bases between them. Germline CDR1 is MNHEY and CDR2 is SMNVEV (reference sequence). The CDR3 DNA reads as TGTGCCAGCAGTTCCGGTTGGACCGGGGAGCTGTTTTTT. It codes for CASSSGWTGELFF.

The CDR3 region has the DNA TGTGCCAGTAGTATAAGGCTCTACAATGAGCAGTTCTTC. Residues: CASSIRLYNEQFF. This sequence joins TRBV19 and TRBJ2-1; D not certain. The CDR3 has 13 amino acids. Trimming pared 2 bases from V and 3 bases from J, leaving 5 bases between. Germline lookup yields CDR1 LNHDA and CDR2 SQIVND (reference sequence).

This clonotype was found a few times. CDR3 region: CSARDGGIPYEQYF. Written as DNA, the CDR3 is TGCAGTGCTAGAGATGGGGGGATCCCCTACGAGCAGTACTTC. The chain employs TRBV20-1 and TRBJ2-7; possible D gene TRBD2, 6 bases. The CDR3 is 14 residues long. The V gene lost 0 bases and the J gene lost 2 bases, with 11 bases spanning the gap. The germline CDR1 and CDR2 sequences are DFQATT and SNEGSKA (reference sequence).

In nucleotides, the CDR3 is TGTGCCACCAGTGATGCTACAGGCAGCTATGGCTACACCTTC. Translating gives CATSDATGSYGYTF. The chain combines TRBV24-1 with TRBJ1-2, with D perhaps TRBD1 (5 bases). CDR1 and CDR2 from the germline V gene are KGHDR and SFDVKD. Trimming shortened V by 3 bases and J by 4 bases, and 11 bases separated the two germline ends. The CDR3 totals 14 residues.

This clonotype has more than one count but fewer than ten. The chain is built from TRBV20-1 and TRBJ2-3, with 10 bases aligning to TRBD1. J lost 3 bases, V lost 6 bases, and 9 bases had no gene match. This CDR3 contains 15 residues. Germline V lookup: CDR1 DFQATT, CDR2 SNEGSKA (reference sequence). As DNA, the CDR3 is TGCAGTGCGACCCGACAGGGGGCGCGAACAGATACGCAGTATTTT. Translation gives CSATRQGARTDTQYF.

The chain couples TRBV9 to TRBJ1-1; D ambiguous. The length of the CDR3 is 14 residues. V gave up 0 bases and J gave up 3 bases, with 9 bases separating them. Germline V gene sequence: CDR1 SGDLS, CDR2 YYNGEE. The CDR3 DNA reads TGTGCCAGCAGCGTAGATGACCGGGACACTGAAGCTTTCTTT. Translation gives CASSVDDRDTEAFF.

This chain uses TRBV28 with TRBJ1-2; D gene ambiguous. The CDR3 sequence is 14 residues long. The V and J ends lost 4 bases and 4 bases respectively, with 13 bases between them. CDR1 is MDHEN and CDR2 is SYDVKM in the germline V gene. The CDR3 protein is CASSSLPNSYGYTF. CDR3 coding DNA: TGTGCCAGCAGTTCCCTCCCTAATTCCTATGGCTACACCTTC.

V usage is TRBV12-3 or TRBV12-4 and J usage is TRBJ1-2; the D gene is possibly TRBD1 (5 bases). Trimming stripped 0 bases from V and 4 bases from J, with 12 bases between. CDR3 length equals 15 residues. CDR3 nucleotide sequence: TGTGCCAGCAGTTTAGCCCCGGGACCGGTCTATGGCTACACCTTC. It is translated as CASSLAPGPVYGYTF.